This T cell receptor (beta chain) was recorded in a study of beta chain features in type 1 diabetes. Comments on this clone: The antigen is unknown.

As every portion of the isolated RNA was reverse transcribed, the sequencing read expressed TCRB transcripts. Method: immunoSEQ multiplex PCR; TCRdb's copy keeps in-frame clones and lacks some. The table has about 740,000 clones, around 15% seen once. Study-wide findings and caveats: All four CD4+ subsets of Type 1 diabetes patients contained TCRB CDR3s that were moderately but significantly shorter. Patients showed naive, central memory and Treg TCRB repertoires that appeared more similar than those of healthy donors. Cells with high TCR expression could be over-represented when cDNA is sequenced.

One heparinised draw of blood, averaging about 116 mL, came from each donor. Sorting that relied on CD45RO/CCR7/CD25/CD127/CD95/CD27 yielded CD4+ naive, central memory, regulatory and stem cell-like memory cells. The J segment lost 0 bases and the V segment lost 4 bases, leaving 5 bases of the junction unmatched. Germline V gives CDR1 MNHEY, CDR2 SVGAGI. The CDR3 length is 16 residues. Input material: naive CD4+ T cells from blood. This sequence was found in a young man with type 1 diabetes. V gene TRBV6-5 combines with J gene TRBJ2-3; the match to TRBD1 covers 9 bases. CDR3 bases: TGTGCCAGCAGTTCGCACGGACAGGGGAGCACAGATACGCAGTATTTT. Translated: CASSSHGQGSTDTQYF.